A single T cell receptor (beta chain) is shown here with its context. Its antigen remains unknown. This CDR3 comprises 16 residues. Germline loops: CDR1 SGHRS, CDR2 YFSETQ. V lost 0 bases, J lost 7 bases, and 9 bases stayed unmatched. PCR used 60 Vbeta primers and 13 Jbeta primers. Profiling relied on immunoSEQ multiplex PCR, and the TCRdb table lists in-frame clones only, not all of them. The table has roughly 180,000 clones, roughly 80% seen once. This record belongs to a study of cytomegalovirus exposure and HLA in healthy donors. Whole-study findings and limits: TCR beta V- and J-gene trimming, according to a later analysis, was linked to a missense DCLRE1C variant. Sequencing depth across donors, presence/absence analyses assumed, was roughly uniform. While the bulk of TCR sequences proved rare, some public TCRs turned up in many donors.

V gene TRBV5-1 combines with J gene TRBJ2-1; TRBD2 matches 8 bases. The source of this sequence is a woman between 18 and 29 years old in good health and CMV-seronegative. Sequences were obtained from PBMCs. CDR3: CASSLALSGRRNEQFF. The CDR3 region has the DNA TGCGCCAGCAGCTTGGCACTAAGCGGGAGAAGAAATGAGCAGTTCTTC.